One sample yielded the 24 T cell receptor beta chains listed below, sequenced in a study of T cell responses to AZD1222 COVID-19 vaccine. TCRdb keeps only in-frame clones here, not all; method: immunoSEQ multiplex PCR. The table records 75,000 to 100,000 clones, approximately 87% of them present only once. The sequences come from peripheral blood, collected on day 0 of AZD1222 vaccination. The source of these receptors is an adult in good health.

This clone appeared a few times. The rearrangement links TRBV7-2 to TRBJ2-7; 8 nucleotides line up with TRBD2. CDR3 length: 16 residues. J was trimmed by 6 bases and V by 5 bases; bases with no gene match: 15. CDR1 SGHTA and CDR2 FQGNSA come from the germline V gene. CDR3 sequence: CASSPQAAGALGEQYF. CDR3 coding DNA: TGTGCCAGCAGCCCTCAGGCAGCGGGAGCTCTGGGCGAGCAGTACTTC.

This chain links TRBV30 with TRBJ2-2; D call uncertain. The CDR3 loop spans 15 amino acids. Germline assignment: CDR1 GTSNPN and CDR2 SVGIG (reference sequence). V was pared by 5 bases and J by 4 bases, with 17 bases between. CDR3 nucleotide sequence: TGTGCCTGGCAAGAGGCGGTTCTTGGCACCGGGGAGCTGTTTTTT. This encodes CAWQEAVLGTGELFF.

J is TRBJ2-5 and V is TRBV5-8; D is unresolved. CDR1 is SGHTS, CDR2 YDEGEE, per germline. Trimming removed 0 bases at V and 1 base at J, with 7 bases between. The length of the CDR3 is 14 residues. The CDR3 nucleotides read TGTGCCAGCAGCTTGGGGGTTCTCCAAGAGACCCAGTACTTC. Protein product: CASSLGVLQETQYF.

The J gene is TRBJ1-6, the V gene TRBV7-6, with 8 bases that match TRBD1. Germline CDR1 is SGHVS and CDR2 is FNYEAQ. This CDR3 has 15 amino acids. V lost 5 bases to trimming and J lost 6 bases; unmatched junction nucleotides: 6. The CDR3 here is CASSSQGALNSPLHF. The CDR3 nucleotides are TGTGCCAGCAGCAGCCAGGGGGCCCTTAATTCACCCCTCCACTTT.

The chain employs TRBV5-1 and TRBJ2-3; TRBD2 might be the D (6 bases). V lost 4 bases and J 0 bases, leaving 12 bases between the germline ends. Germline loops: CDR1 SGHRS, CDR2 YFSETQ. The CDR3 totals 15 residues. The CDR3 sequence: CASSEGRTSTDTQYF. The CDR3 nucleotides read TGCGCCAGCAGCGAGGGGAGGACTAGCACAGATACGCAGTATTTT. Full variable domain (missing parts from reference TRBV5-1 and TRBJ2-3): KAGVTQTPRYLIKTRGQQVTLSCSPISGHRSVSWYQQTPGQGLQFLFEYFSETQRNKGNFPGRFSGRQFSNSRSEMNVSTLELGDSALYLCASSEGRTSTDTQYFGPGTRLTVL.

The table lists this clone with a few counts. The chain joins TRBV7-2 to TRBJ1-2; 8 nucleotides line up with TRBD1. Germline CDR1 and CDR2: SGHTA and FQGNSA. V gave up 4 bases and J gave up 4 bases; unmatched junction bases: 5. This CDR3 region has 14 residues. As DNA, the CDR3 is TGTGCCAGCAGCTCCGGACAGGGCGGCTATGGCTACACCTTC. Translating it yields CASSSGQGGYGYTF.

The chain combines TRBV28 with TRBJ2-7; 8 bases map to TRBD1. There are 14 residues in the CDR3. Germline CDR1 MDHEN, CDR2 SYDVKM. Losses at the gene ends were 10 bases for V and 0 bases for J; bases not matched to a gene: 8. The CDR3 loop reads CANPGQAFSYEQYF. As DNA, the CDR3 is TGTGCCAACCCGGGACAGGCTTTCTCCTACGAGCAGTACTTC.

V usage is TRBV18 and J usage is TRBJ2-1; 11 bases fit TRBD2. The germline V gene has CDR1 KGHSH and CDR2 LQKENI. There are 15 residues in the CDR3. J lost 12 bases, V lost 2 bases, and 9 bases had no gene match. CDR3 loop: CASSPSTSGRDGQFF. The CDR3 DNA reads as TGTGCCAGCTCACCAAGCACTAGCGGGAGAGACGGGCAGTTCTTC.

The chain combines TRBV7-2 with TRBJ2-1; maybe TRBD1 (5 bases). CDR3 length: 14 amino acids. Trimming removed 7 bases from V and 3 bases from J, with 13 bases in between. Germline V gene data show CDR1 as SGHTA and CDR2 as FQGNSA. CDR3 protein: CASTTDRSYNEQFF. The CDR3 coding sequence is TGTGCCAGCACCACCGACAGAAGCTACAATGAGCAGTTCTTC.

The chain joins TRBV19 to TRBJ1-1, with D unclear. The germline CDR1 and CDR2 sequences are LNHDA and SQIVND (reference sequence). V lost 2 bases to trimming and J lost 5 bases, with 6 bases between them. The CDR3 covers 12 residues. This CDR3 is CASSIWGTEAFF. The CDR3 coding sequence is TGTGCCAGTAGTATATGGGGTACTGAAGCTTTCTTT.

This clone was counted once. The chain recombines TRBV7-3 with TRBJ1-3, with no clear D. Germline CDR1 reads SGHTA; CDR2 reads FQGTGA. The CDR3 covers 14 residues. Trimming left V 5 bases short and J 2 bases short, with 10 bases between. The CDR3: CASSPGGTGNTIYF. CDR3 coding DNA: TGTGCCAGCAGCCCCGGCGGGACTGGAAACACCATATATTTT.

The V gene is TRBV9, the J gene TRBJ2-3; no definite D call. The CDR3 sequence is 13 residues long. Per germline, CDR1 SGDLS and CDR2 YYNGEE. With 3 bases removed from V and 1 base from J, the gap between germline ends came to 6 bases. This chain's CDR3 is CASSEDRTDTQYF. The CDR3 DNA reads TGTGCCAGCAGCGAGGACCGCACAGATACGCAGTATTTT.

This clone was observed a few times. The J gene is TRBJ1-5, the V gene TRBV7-2; D unclear. Germline V gives CDR1 SGHTA, CDR2 FQGNSA. Trimming left V 3 bases short and J 3 bases short, with 6 bases between. The CDR3 loop spans 13 amino acids. CDR3 DNA: TGTGCCAGCAGCTTCGCAGACAATCAGCCCCAGCATTTT. This sequence encodes CASSFADNQPQHF.

The chain is built from TRBV19 and TRBJ1-2; D is unresolved. CDR1 is LNHDA and CDR2 is SQIVND in the germline V gene (reference sequence). CDR3 size: 12 residues. The V gene lost 3 bases and the J gene lost 6 bases, with 8 bases spanning the gap. The DNA of the CDR3 is TGTGCCAGTAGTATCCTCTACCATGGCTACACCTTC. As protein: CASSILYHGYTF.

This clone came up a few times. The chain combines TRBV6-5 with TRBJ1-2; D not resolved. The CDR3 totals 15 residues. Germline-derived CDR1 and CDR2 are MNHEY and SVGAGI. V lost 4 bases, J lost 2 bases, and 14 bases lay in between. The CDR3 bases are TGTGCCAGCAGTTTCTCCGGCGGAACCAACTATGGCTACACCTTC. The encoded protein is CASSFSGGTNYGYTF.

The chain links TRBV4-1 to TRBJ2-3; 10 nucleotides line up with TRBD2. V shed 4 bases, J shed 0 bases, and the junction held 4 bases outside the gene matches. Looked up from germline, CDR1 is MGHRA and CDR2 is YSYEKL. The CDR3 extends over 16 amino acids. In DNA, the CDR3 is TGCGCCAGCAGCCCTCAGACTAGCGGGAGCACAGATACGCAGTATTTT. Translation: CASSPQTSGSTDTQYF.

This clone has just one count. The CDR3 protein is CASSLEGTVTGELFF. Written as DNA, the CDR3 is TGCGCCAGCAGCCTAGAAGGGACGGTCACCGGGGAGCTGTTTTTT. This chain links TRBV4-3 with TRBJ2-2; the D gene could be TRBD1 or TRBD2 (5 bases each). The germline V gene has CDR1 LGHNA and CDR2 YSLEER. This CDR3 region has 15 residues. Trimming stripped 4 bases from V and 4 bases from J, with 13 bases between.

The chain combines TRBV5-6 with TRBJ1-6, with D unresolved. Germline V gene data show CDR1 as SGHDT and CDR2 as YYEEEE. This CDR3 has 14 residues. Trimming shortened V by 0 bases and J by 7 bases, and 8 bases separated the two germline ends. In nucleotides, the CDR3 is TGTGCCAGCAGCTTGGAGCGGGAAAATTCACCCCTCCACTTT. It codes for CASSLERENSPLHF. Combining the CDR3 with reference TRBV5-6 and TRBJ1-6 gives the whole variable domain DAGVTQSPTHLIKTRGQQVTLRCSPKSGHDTVSWYQQALGQGPQFIFQYYEEEERQRGNFPDRFSGHQFPNYSSELNVNALLLGDSALYLCASSLERENSPLHFGNGTRLTVT.

In its sample, this clone was seen once. The rearrangement uses TRBV28 and TRBJ2-7; tentatively, D is TRBD1 (6 bases). The CDR3 has 14 residues. Trimming took 10 bases from V and 5 from J, leaving 21 bases between them. The V gene's germline CDR1 is MDHEN and CDR2 SYDVKM. In DNA, the CDR3 is TGTGCCACGGGTACACAGGGTATCGCTGACGAGCAGTACTTC. Translating it yields CATGTQGIADEQYF.

The V and J genes are TRBV7-2 and TRBJ2-7, with D perhaps matching TRBD1 or TRBD2 (5 bases each). Deletions cut 1 base from V and 6 bases from J, with 10 bases between. Germline V lookup: CDR1 SGHTA, CDR2 FQGNSA. The length of the CDR3 is 13 residues. The CDR3 protein is CASSLERDAEQYF. Written as DNA, the CDR3 is TGTGCCAGCAGCTTAGAACGGGACGCCGAGCAGTACTTC.

V is TRBV7-3 and J is TRBJ2-7; 7 bases fit TRBD1. Looked up from germline, CDR1 is SGHTA and CDR2 is FQGTGA. There are 18 residues in the CDR3. With V trimmed by 5 bases and J by 2 bases, 18 bases remained unmatched. CDR3 nucleotide sequence: TGTGCCAGCAGCCTGGGACCGAGGGGCCAGGGGGTACCCTACGAGCAGTACTTC. Protein sequence: CASSLGPRGQGVPYEQYF.

The rearrangement uses TRBV9 and TRBJ2-1; 7 nucleotides line up with TRBD2. Germline CDR1 reads SGDLS; CDR2 reads YYNGEE. This CDR3 is 16 amino acids long. Trimming at V came to 4 bases and at J to 5 bases, leaving 12 bases not matched to a gene. The CDR3 is CASSPPGGSRNNEQFF. CDR3 DNA sequence: TGTGCCAGCAGCCCCCCTGGCGGGAGCAGAAACAATGAGCAGTTCTTC.

The V call is TRBV20-1, the J call TRBJ1-1; weak D call: TRBD1 (5 bases). CDR3 size: 15 residues. V was cut by 3 bases and J by 6 bases, with 20 bases left in between. Germline CDR1 and CDR2: DFQATT and SNEGSKA (reference sequence). The CDR3 reads CSASLIETWDPEAFF. CDR3 coding DNA: TGCAGTGCTAGTTTAATTGAGACATGGGACCCTGAAGCTTTCTTT.

The chain's CDR3 is CASSPMAASQHTQYF. CDR3 nucleotide sequence: TGTGCCAGCAGCCCGATGGCGGCGTCCCAGCATACGCAGTATTTT. The V gene is TRBV7-9, the J gene TRBJ2-3; D is unclear. Germline assignment: CDR1 SEHNR and CDR2 FQNEAQ (reference sequence). CDR3 length equals 15 residues. V lost 5 bases and J lost 7, with 19 bases in between. Full variable domain (outside the CDR3, taken from reference TRBV7-9 and TRBJ2-3): DTGVSQNPRHKITKRGQNVTFRCDPISEHNRLYWYRQTLGQGPEFLTYFQNEAQLEKSRLLSDRFSAERPKGSFSTLEIQRTEQGDSAMYLCASSPMAASQHTQYFGPGTRLTVL.